This T cell receptor beta chain was recovered during a study of blood T cells in healthy people across ages. Then a second PCR, running roughly 7 to 11 cycles, was carried out with a sample-barcoded 5' primer and a J-beta primer mix. Each CDR3 protein gets one entry after TCRdb re-called the 5' RACE reads with MiXCR. Among hundreds of thousands of distinct CDR3 sequences, around 46% were seen once, and the ten largest hold around 15%. This clonotype was seen only a few times. CDR1 MNHNS and CDR2 SASEGT come from the germline V gene. This CDR3 spans 14 amino acids. Trimming cost V 4 bases and J 2 bases, with 10 bases left between them.

Sequencing input: blood. V is TRBV6-1 and J is TRBJ2-3; D might be TRBD2 (6 bases). The sequence was collected from a man younger than 45 in good health. This CDR3 is CASSGGDATDTQYF. The DNA for the CDR3 is TGTGCCAGCAGTGGGGGGGACGCCACAGATACGCAGTATTTT.